This T cell receptor (beta chain) was identified in a study of blood T cells in healthy people across ages. Study-wide findings and caveats: Long-lived and aged donors differed, with more naive CD4+ cells and higher diversity in the long-lived.

With a J-beta primer mix and a sample-barcoded 5' primer, a second PCR ran about 7 to 12 cycles. TCRdb processed the 5' RACE reads anew with MiXCR; each CDR3 protein has one entry. This table holds around 1,600,000 distinct CDR3 sequences, approximately 42% found once. The CDR3 runs 13 residues. Germline V gene lookup returns CDR1 MNHNS and CDR2 SASEGT. The germline V and J ends were trimmed by 9 bases and 7 bases, with 16 bases remaining between them. On this clonotype itself: Its antigen is still unknown.

This TCR came from a woman between 18 and 30 years old in good health. The sample taken for sequencing was blood. The chain joins TRBV6-1 to TRBJ1-5, with TRBD1 as a possible D gene (5 bases). The CDR3: CASSGTPGQPQHF. The DNA of the CDR3 is TGTGCCAGTAGCGGGACCCCGGGCCAGCCCCAGCATTTT.